This T cell receptor beta chain was obtained from a study of blood T cell repertoires in COVID-19. Study information: Spain, Italy and the United States supplied samples that represented acute and convalescent COVID-19. Sources were T cells, B-cell-depleted T cells, or PBMCs; the material itself was cDNA or gDNA.

The CDR3 length is 14 residues. The germline CDR1 and CDR2 sequences are LNHDA and SQIVND (reference sequence). V gave up 3 bases and J gave up 0 bases, with 9 bases separating them. Per the original data handling: Reference gene primer amplification gave estimated nucleated cell counts. Using immunoSEQ multiplex PCR, the repertoire was profiled, and TCRdb retains in-frame clones only, with some absent. That table is the source of V, J and clone size, and D and trimming were worked out from the DNA. The data hold about 60,000 clones, with 85% to 90% observed a single time. The chain carries TRBV19 and TRBJ2-7; D possibly corresponds to TRBD1 (5 bases). This TCR was recovered from a human donor with active COVID-19. The donor label of this sample is uncertain. Sequenced material: peripheral blood. The CDR3 loop reads CASSMQGSSYEQYF. DNA for the CDR3: TGTGCCAGTAGTATGCAGGGCTCCTCCTACGAGCAGTACTTC.